Given below is one T cell receptor beta chain in context. The antigen remains unidentified. This record comes from a study of T cells expressing NK-cell markers. CDR3 length: 13 amino acids. CDR1 is LNHNV and CDR2 is YYDKDF in the germline V gene (reference sequence). Study outcomes and limitations: Six donors had dominant NKG2C+ clonotypes that comprised about 1.0-7.0% of their CD8+ T cells. Whether the expanded NKG2C+ T cell clones recognized HCMV remained unclear.

Beta-chain TCR cDNA was generated via 5'RACE template switching with UMIs. Each CDR3 protein gets one entry in TCRdb, which reprocessed the 5' RACE reads and gives no DNA. The sample is made up of fewer than 400,000 distinct CDR3 sequences, and the top ten hold about 10% of it. The source is a woman in her forties or fifties in good health. Sequencing input: blood T cells: a sorted CD56 or NKG2C T cell subset, CD4+ or CD8+ T cells, or bulk PBMC T cells (not recorded which). The chain recombines TRBV15 with TRBJ2-1. This chain's CDR3 is CATSSTIYNEQFF.